The 26 T cell receptor beta chains given below trace back to one sample, sequenced in a study of Ad26.COV2.S vaccination and SARS-CoV-2 variants. Profiled with immunoSEQ multiplex PCR; TCRdb holds only in-frame clones, not every one. The sample yields about 140,000 clones, roughly 85% seen once. Sequencing was performed on peripheral blood, taken after recovery from COVID-19. Receptors were obtained from a human donor who had recovered from COVID-19.

A few counts support this clone. The chain recombines TRBV5-1 with TRBJ2-1, with a weak D call TRBD2 (6 bases). The germline gives CDR1 SGHRS, CDR2 YFSETQ. V lost 0 bases, J lost 0 bases, and 19 bases lay in between. The CDR3 totals 19 residues. DNA of the CDR3: TGCGCCAGCAGCTTGGCCAAAGGGGACTTGGAAAGCTCCTACAATGAGCAGTTCTTC. Translation gives CASSLAKGDLESSYNEQFF.

Only a few counts were recorded for this clone. The V gene is TRBV3-1 (or the pseudogene TRBV3-2), the J gene TRBJ1-1; 8 bases align to TRBD1. The CDR3 loop spans 14 amino acids. Looked up from germline, CDR1 is LGHDT and CDR2 is YNNKEL (reference sequence). The V gene end was trimmed by 0 bases and the J gene end by 8 bases; junction bases not matched to a gene: 5. Here the CDR3 reads CASSQDLTGVEAFF. In DNA form, the CDR3 reads TGTGCCAGCAGCCAAGATCTGACAGGGGTAGAAGCTTTCTTT.

The V gene is TRBV28, the J gene TRBJ2-1; TRBD2 agrees at 8 bases. Germline V gene data show CDR1 as MDHEN and CDR2 as SYDVKM. The CDR3 runs 13 residues. V gave up 5 bases and J gave up 7 bases; unmatched junction bases: 4. CDR3 sequence: CASSLPGGNEQFF. In nucleotides, the CDR3 is TGTGCCAGCAGTCTCCCGGGGGGGAATGAGCAGTTCTTC.

With regard to this clone: In this CDR3 the conserved last residue, phenylalanine or tryptophan, is missing, so a read error is likely. The chain combines TRBV6-5 with TRBJ1-2, with 8 bases identical to TRBD1. V shed 5 bases, J shed 5 bases, and the junction held 4 bases outside the gene matches. CDR3 length: 13 residues. Germline V gene data show CDR1 as MNHEY and CDR2 as SVGAGI. Written as DNA, the CDR3 is TGTGCCAGCAGTCGAGGACAGGGATATGGCTACACCCTC. It translates to CASSRGQGYGYTL.

The sample holds a few counts of this clone. V gene TRBV24-1 combines with J gene TRBJ1-5; 9 bases align to TRBD1. Germline-derived CDR1 and CDR2 are KGHDR and SFDVKD. The length of the CDR3 is 16 residues. Unmatched junction bases numbered 10, after V lost 7 bases and J lost 4 bases. CDR3 amino acids: CATSERGQGLNQPQHF. DNA of the CDR3: TGTGCCACCAGCGAAAGGGGACAGGGACTTAATCAGCCCCAGCATTTT.

This chain uses TRBV11-2 with TRBJ2-7, with D uncertain. V lost 3 bases and J 3 bases, leaving 6 bases between the germline ends. The germline V gene encodes CDR1 SGHAT and CDR2 FQNNGV. The CDR3 contains 12 residues. The CDR3 region has the DNA TGTGCCAGCAGCTTTGGGAACTACGAGCAGTACTTC. Encoded protein: CASSFGNYEQYF.

This CDR3 is CATSRDLRGQEQYF. Here the CDR3 DNA reads TGTGCCACCAGCAGAGACCTCAGAGGGCAGGAGCAGTACTTC. The chain recombines TRBV15 with TRBJ2-7; possible D gene TRBD2, 5 bases. The CDR3 sequence is 14 residues long. CDR1 is LNHNV and CDR2 is YYDKDF in the germline V gene (reference sequence). Trimming removed 0 bases from V and 7 bases from J, with 13 bases in between.

The genes are TRBV18 and TRBJ2-5; TRBD1 might be the D (6 bases). The CDR3 has 13 residues. Germline CDR1 KGHSH, CDR2 LQKENI. V was pared by 5 bases and J by 2 bases, with 9 bases between. The CDR3 DNA follows: TGTGCCAGCTCAGGACAGAGGCAAGAGACCCAGTACTTC. Protein sequence: CASSGQRQETQYF.

This rearrangement joins TRBV6-6 to TRBJ1-3; D is ambiguous. V lost 7 bases, J lost 9 bases, and 16 bases lay in between. Per germline, CDR1 MNHNY and CDR2 SVGAGI (reference sequence). The CDR3 is 13 residues long. The CDR3 is CASTPGESGTIYF. The DNA of the CDR3 is TGTGCCAGCACCCCTGGAGAGTCCGGCACCATATATTTT.

This chain uses TRBV5-4 with TRBJ2-3; 9 bases are shared with TRBD1. Germline lookup yields CDR1 SGHNT and CDR2 YYREEE (reference sequence). The CDR3 length is 15 residues. Trimming at V came to 0 bases and at J to 6 bases, leaving 5 bases not matched to a gene. CDR3 DNA sequence: TGTGCCAGCAGCTTGGCGGGGGACAGGGCGGATACGCAGTATTTT. Translation: CASSLAGDRADTQYF.

On this clone: The junction shows a germline mismatch at one end, possibly a read error. The chain employs TRBV4-3 and TRBJ1-2; TRBD1 is a possible D gene (5 bases). CDR1 and CDR2 from the germline V gene are LGHNA and YSLEER. This CDR3 is built from 17 residues. The DNA for the CDR3 is TGCGCCAGCAGCCAAGACGCATTCGGGGCAGGGCTGTTATTAGGAGCCTTC. Translation: CASSQDAFGAGLLLGAF.

V gene TRBV18 combines with J gene TRBJ1-1; 7 positions agree with TRBD1. The CDR3 spans 14 residues. After removal of 4 bases from V and 1 base from J, the junction contained 3 bases not matched to a gene. From germline, CDR1 is KGHSH and CDR2 LQKENI. CDR3 region: CASSLTGTNTEAFF. In nucleotides, the CDR3 is TGTGCCAGCTCACTGACAGGGACGAACACTGAAGCTTTCTTT.

The chain is built from TRBV15 and TRBJ2-5, with unresolved D. Germline-derived CDR1 and CDR2 are LNHNV and YYDKDF (reference sequence). This CDR3 comprises 16 residues. Trimming cost V 0 bases and J 0 bases, with 11 bases left between them. The CDR3 coding sequence is TGTGCCACCAGCAGAGATAAAGGAACGAACCAAGAGACCCAGTACTTC. It yields the protein CATSRDKGTNQETQYF.

This rearrangement joins TRBV7-2 to TRBJ2-5, with D possibly TRBD2 on 6 matching bases. The CDR3 sequence is 13 residues long. In germline, CDR1 is SGHTA, CDR2 FQGNSA. The V gene lost 4 bases and the J gene lost 4 bases, with 10 bases spanning the gap. The CDR3 here is CASSSRLVETQYF. For the CDR3, the DNA is TGTGCCAGCAGCTCCAGACTAGTAGAGACCCAGTACTTC.

The V call is TRBV7-8, the J call TRBJ1-1, with D possibly matching TRBD1 (5 bases). This CDR3 has 17 amino acids. Germline values: CDR1 SGHVS, CDR2 FQNEAQ. V lost 3 bases and J 3 bases, leaving 20 bases between the germline ends. This CDR3 is CASSFGGDRVWYTEAFF. CDR3 bases: TGTGCCAGCAGCTTTGGAGGGGATCGGGTTTGGTACACTGAAGCTTTCTTT.

The chain is built from TRBV2 and TRBJ1-2, with 11 bases aligning to TRBD1. Trimming at V came to 3 bases and at J to 3 bases, leaving 3 bases not matched to a gene. The CDR3 has 15 amino acids. CDR1 is SNHLY and CDR2 is FYNNEI in the germline V gene. CDR3 DNA: TGTGCCAGCAGTGACGGGACAGGGGGTTACTATGGCTACACCTTC. It yields the protein CASSDGTGGYYGYTF.

The J gene is TRBJ2-1, the V gene TRBV2; D remains ambiguous. This CDR3 is built from 12 residues. Trimming cost V 5 bases and J 14 bases, with 16 bases left between them. Germline CDR1 and CDR2: SNHLY and FYNNEI. The CDR3 DNA reads TGTGCCAGCAGTCAGGACCGACGAGAAGAGTTCTTC. Protein product: CASSQDRREEFF.

The rearrangement uses TRBV27 and TRBJ2-7; D is undetermined. Germline V CDR1 and CDR2: MNHEY, SMNVEV (reference sequence). The CDR3 runs 13 residues. V was pared by 0 bases and J by 3 bases, with 6 bases between. This chain's CDR3 is CASSLSSGYEQYF. CDR3 DNA sequence: TGTGCCAGCAGTTTATCGTCGGGCTACGAGCAGTACTTC.

The chain joins TRBV30 to TRBJ1-3; D gene unclear. The germline V gene encodes CDR1 GTSNPN and CDR2 SVGIG (reference sequence). CDR3 length: 13 amino acids. V was trimmed by 1 base and J by 0 bases, leaving 4 bases between them. This CDR3 is CAWSAHSGNTIYF. The CDR3 bases are TGTGCCTGGAGTGCCCACTCTGGAAACACCATATATTTT. Full variable domain (outside the CDR3, taken from reference TRBV30 and TRBJ1-3): SQTIHQWPATLVQPVGSPLSLECTVEGTSNPNLYWYRQAAGRGLQLLFYSVGIGQISSEVPQNLSASRPQDRQFILSSKKLLLSDSGFYLCAWSAHSGNTIYFGEGSWLTVV.

V and J are TRBV28 and TRBJ2-7; no firm D call. V was clipped by 6 bases and J by 2 bases, with 8 bases between them. Germline values: CDR1 MDHEN, CDR2 SYDVKM. CDR3 length equals 12 residues. CDR3 coding DNA: TGTGCCAGCAGCCCTTCTCCCTACGAGCAGTACTTC. Amino acid sequence: CASSPSPYEQYF.

The rearrangement uses TRBV12-3 or TRBV12-4 and TRBJ2-7; a weak D match, TRBD2 (5 bases). The CDR3 is made up of 13 amino acids. V was trimmed by 5 bases and J by 2 bases, leaving 10 bases between them. CDR3 sequence (DNA): TGTGCCAGCAGTGCCCGGACTGCCTACGAGCAGTACTTC. Residues: CASSARTAYEQYF.

The rearrangement joins TRBV3-1 (or the pseudogene TRBV3-2) to TRBJ1-6, with D hard to call. This CDR3 contains 14 residues. V gave up 0 bases and J gave up 6 bases, with 6 bases separating them. Germline CDR1 LGHDT, CDR2 YNNKEL (reference sequence). The CDR3 bases are TGTGCCAGCAGCCAAGAGCCCGTTAATTCACCCCTCCACTTT. As protein: CASSQEPVNSPLHF.

This chain uses TRBV15 with TRBJ2-5, with D perhaps being TRBD1 or TRBD2 (5 bases each). The germline gives CDR1 LNHNV, CDR2 YYDKDF (reference sequence). V shed 5 bases and J shed 4 bases, with 14 bases lying between them. The CDR3 loop spans 14 amino acids. CDR3 loop: CATSYQGSGETQYF. DNA for the CDR3: TGTGCCACCAGCTATCAGGGAAGCGGAGAGACCCAGTACTTC.

This clone was counted once. The chain employs TRBV7-9 and TRBJ2-2; the D gene is possibly TRBD2 (6 bases). Germline CDR1 is SEHNR and CDR2 is FQNEAQ (reference sequence). The CDR3 spans 17 residues. V was pared by 7 bases and J by 3 bases, with 21 bases between. DNA for the CDR3: TGTGCCAGCAACCTTATGCCGGCGCGGGGCGACACCGGGGAGCTGTTTTTT. Amino acids: CASNLMPARGDTGELFF.

The chain joins TRBV2 to TRBJ2-7, with D uncertain. This CDR3 spans 11 amino acids. Per germline, CDR1 SNHLY and CDR2 FYNNEI. The V end was cut by 10 bases, the J end by 3 bases, with 10 bases between. The CDR3 region is CATGIGYEQYF. The CDR3 DNA reads as TGTGCCACCGGAATCGGCTACGAGCAGTACTTC.

The chain has TRBV6-2 or TRBV6-3 and TRBJ2-2; D gene uncertain. V lost 4 bases to trimming and J lost 4 bases, with 7 bases between them. The length of the CDR3 is 13 residues. Germline CDR1 reads MNHEY; CDR2 reads SVGEGT. The CDR3 protein is CASSFSGTGELFF. In nucleotides, the CDR3 is TGTGCCAGCAGTTTTTCCGGCACCGGGGAGCTGTTTTTT.